This paragraph reports one TCR beta chain. This receptor's antigen is unknown. Base qualities are not at hand, and no much larger clone is one base apart. This specimen belongs to a study of blood T cell repertoires in COVID-19 (dated by TCRdb to the early 2020s). General notes on the study: Samples from collaborators originated in the United States, Italy and Spain and spanned both the acute and convalescent phases of COVID-19. HLA class I and class II types, where available, came from metadata supplied by the sample provider rather than from assay-based typing. Sample metadata almost always included a de-identified subject ID, COVID-19 status, age in years and sex. The dataset comprised deeply sampled blood TCRbeta repertoires from subjects exposed to, actively infected with, or recovered from COVID-19. The material from the prospective study consisted of cDNA or gDNA derived from T cells, B-cell-depleted T cells, or PBMCs. The repertoires were released in a freely available public database meant as a resource for research on the immune response to SARS-CoV-2. Samples came from the ongoing ImmuneRACE study (first 160 participants) plus 1,254 subjects from 6 global collaborators.

The collaborating institutions used their own protocols to collect whole blood in K2EDTA tubes. For TCRbeta analysis, collaborators shipped samples as frozen whole blood, isolated PBMCs, or DNA extracted from either of those sample types. Points the paper makes about the study in general: The quantity of clinical and demographic metadata differed by source and by participant and was supplied without curation.

Spanning cysteine to phenylalanine, the CDR3 consists of 15 amino acids. The DNA shown is the 45-base CDR3, in frame from base 1. Per the germline V gene, MGHRA is the CDR1 and YSYEKL is the CDR2. At the junction V is shortened by 4 bases and J by 10 bases; bases outside the gene matches: 9. TCRbeta CDR3 regions were amplified from genomic DNA using the immunoSEQ Assay, a bias-controlled multiplex PCR. On the study's bioinformatics: The number of nucleated cells in each sample was estimated by amplification of reference gene primers within the assay. To quantify the absolute abundance of each unique TCRbeta CDR3 rearrangement, sequence reads were collapsed and filtered. For each sample, productive Simpson clonality was calculated as the square root of Simpson's diversity index over productive rearrangements. TCRdb took this table from immuneACCESS and kept in-frame rearrangements with V and J called. Such tables lack part of the clones; where checked against another copy, unresolved V genes explain under half of the gap, and the rest is unexplained. V and J calls and clone size are as listed in that table; D and trimming were resolved from the DNA. Here the sample has hundreds of thousands of clones; about 86% occur a single time. Of the sample, around 8.9% is held by the ten largest clones.

Source material: peripheral blood. The chain employs TRBV4-1 and TRBJ1-6; the central 8 bases match TRBD1. The sequence was obtained from an elderly man with acute or convalescent COVID-19. Read as DNA, the sequence is TGCGCCAGCAGCCTGGGACAGGCGGTGGGGTCACCCCTCCACTTT. Its translation reads: CASSLGQAVGSPLHF.